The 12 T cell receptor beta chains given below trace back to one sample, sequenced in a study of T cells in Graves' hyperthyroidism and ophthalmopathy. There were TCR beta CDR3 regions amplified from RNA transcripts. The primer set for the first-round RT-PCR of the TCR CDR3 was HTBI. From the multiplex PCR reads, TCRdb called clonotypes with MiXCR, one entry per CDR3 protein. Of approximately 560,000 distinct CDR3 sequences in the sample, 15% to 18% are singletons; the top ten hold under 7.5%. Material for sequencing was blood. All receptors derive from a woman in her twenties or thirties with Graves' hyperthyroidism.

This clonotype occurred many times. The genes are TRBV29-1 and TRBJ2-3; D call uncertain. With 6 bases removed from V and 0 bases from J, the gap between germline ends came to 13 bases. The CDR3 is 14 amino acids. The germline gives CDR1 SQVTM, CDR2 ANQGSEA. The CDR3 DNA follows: TGCAGCGTGGATTCCCTTGAGAGCACAGATACGCAGTATTTT. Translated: CSVDSLESTDTQYF.

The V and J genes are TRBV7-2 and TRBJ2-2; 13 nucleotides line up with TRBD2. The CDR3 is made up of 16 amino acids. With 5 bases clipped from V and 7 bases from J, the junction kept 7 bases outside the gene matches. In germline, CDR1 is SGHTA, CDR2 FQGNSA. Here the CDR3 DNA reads TGTGCCAGCAGCGTAACTAGCGGGAGGGCCGGCGGGGAGCTGTTTTTT. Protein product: CASSVTSGRAGGELFF.

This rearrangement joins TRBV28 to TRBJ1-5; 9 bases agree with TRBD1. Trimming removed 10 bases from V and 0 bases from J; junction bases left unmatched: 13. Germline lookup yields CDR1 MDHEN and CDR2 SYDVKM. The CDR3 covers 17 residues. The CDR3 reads CATLTAGTGISNQPQHF. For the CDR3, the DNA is TGTGCCACGCTGACGGCCGGGACAGGGATTAGCAATCAGCCCCAGCATTTT.

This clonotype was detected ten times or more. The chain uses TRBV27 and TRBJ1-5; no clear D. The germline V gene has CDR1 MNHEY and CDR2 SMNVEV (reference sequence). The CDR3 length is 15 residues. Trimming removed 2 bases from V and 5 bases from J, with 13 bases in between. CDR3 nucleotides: TGTGCCAGCAGTTTAGGTCACGGGTGGGATCAGCCCCAGCATTTT. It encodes CASSLGHGWDQPQHF.

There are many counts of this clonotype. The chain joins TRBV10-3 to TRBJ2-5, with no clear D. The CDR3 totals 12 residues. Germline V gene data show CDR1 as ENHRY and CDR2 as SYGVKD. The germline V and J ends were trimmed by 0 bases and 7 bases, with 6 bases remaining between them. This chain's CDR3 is CAISESMGTQYF. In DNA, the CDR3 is TGTGCCATCAGTGAGTCGATGGGGACCCAGTACTTC.

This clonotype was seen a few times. Written as DNA, the CDR3 is TGTGCCAGCAGTACGCAGGCAAACACTGAAGCTTTCTTT. Protein sequence: CASSTQANTEAFF. The chain employs TRBV12-3 or TRBV12-4 and TRBJ1-1; D is ambiguous. Trimming took 5 bases from V and 2 from J, leaving 9 bases between them. CDR3 length equals 13 residues.

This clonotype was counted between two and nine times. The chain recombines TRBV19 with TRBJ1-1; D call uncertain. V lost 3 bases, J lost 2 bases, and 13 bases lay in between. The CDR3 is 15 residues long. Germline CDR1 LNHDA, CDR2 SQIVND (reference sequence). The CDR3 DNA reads TGTGCCAGTAGTATCGCTAGGCGCATCAACACTGAAGCTTTCTTT. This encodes CASSIARRINTEAFF.

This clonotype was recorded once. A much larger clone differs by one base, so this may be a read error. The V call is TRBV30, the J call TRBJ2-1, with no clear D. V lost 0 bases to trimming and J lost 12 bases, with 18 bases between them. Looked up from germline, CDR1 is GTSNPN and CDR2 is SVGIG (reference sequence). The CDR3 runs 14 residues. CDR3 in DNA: TGTGCCTGGAGTGTACGGTCCGAGCTAGTTTCGCAGTTCTTC. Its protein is CAWSVRSELVSQFF.

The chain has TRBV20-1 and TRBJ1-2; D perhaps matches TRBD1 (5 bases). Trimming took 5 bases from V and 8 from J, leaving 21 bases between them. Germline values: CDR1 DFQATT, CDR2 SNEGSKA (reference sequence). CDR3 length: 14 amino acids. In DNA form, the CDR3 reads TGCAGTGCTCCTTTAACAGAGGGGTCGGGCGGCTACACCTTC. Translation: CSAPLTEGSGGYTF.

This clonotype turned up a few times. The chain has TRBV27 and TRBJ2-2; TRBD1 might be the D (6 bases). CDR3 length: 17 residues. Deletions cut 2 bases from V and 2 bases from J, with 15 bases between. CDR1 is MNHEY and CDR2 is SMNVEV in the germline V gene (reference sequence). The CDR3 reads CASSLLRQVGNTGELFF. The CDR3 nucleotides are TGTGCCAGCAGTTTACTCAGACAGGTTGGAAACACCGGGGAGCTGTTTTTT.

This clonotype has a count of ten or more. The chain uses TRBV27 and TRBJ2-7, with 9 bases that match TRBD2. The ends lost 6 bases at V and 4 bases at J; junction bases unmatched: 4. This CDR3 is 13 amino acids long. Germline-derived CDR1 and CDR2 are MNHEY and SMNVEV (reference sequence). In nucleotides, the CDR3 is TGTGCCAGCAGCTTGCGGGGGGGATACGAGCAGTACTTC. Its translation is CASSLRGGYEQYF.

CDR3 in amino acids: CASSLLRLRDRVEKLFF. DNA for the CDR3: TGTGCCAGCAGTTTACTCAGACTCCGGGACAGGGTCGAAAAACTGTTTTTT. The chain uses TRBV28 and TRBJ1-4; 9 bases match TRBD1. V gave up 2 bases and J gave up 8 bases; unmatched junction bases: 12. Germline CDR1 reads MDHEN; CDR2 reads SYDVKM. The CDR3 is 17 amino acids.